Here is one TCR beta chain with its context. Ten or more counts support this clonotype. This clone's antigen is unknown. The germline gene is not matched at one end of the junction; a read error may be the cause. This record comes from a study of human T cells and chemical hapten exposure (dated by TCRdb to the early 2020s). With respect to the entire study: For sensitization, 2% DPC in acetone was applied to a roughly 2 cm by roughly 2 cm area of upper inner arm skin. Patients additionally received weekly therapeutic DPC doses to the scalp throughout the roughly 25-week study period. Patch testing on the upper back used Finn chambers containing 0.01% DPC, with scoring done after 6 days according to International Contact Dermatitis Research Group standards. The patient cohort, mostly female, included alopecia areata with under or over 50% scalp involvement, alopecia totalis and alopecia universalis. Libraries were pooled for sequencing, and per-sample TCR yields varied mainly because of small differences in library volumes within the pool. This study followed changes in the peripheral blood TCR repertoire in vivo during primary and secondary sensitization of alopecia patients to the hapten diphenylcyclopropenone (DPC). Blood samples were taken from patients before sensitization (week 0) and then at 2, 6 and about 24 weeks after DPC sensitization. Blood for TCR sequencing was provided by twenty-nine alopecia patients at one to four time points (pre-sensitization, 2, 6 and 24 weeks). Beyond this particular receptor, the publication reports: Repeated subsampling changed both the strength of the expansion versus patch-test correlation and the threshold at which the correlation became significant. Expanded TCRs formed significantly more large CDR3 similarity clusters than pre-sensitization or healthy control sets, consistent with antigen-driven responses. The number of TCRs above 1 in 1000 frequency did not change with DPC sensitization; there was no evidence of global repertoire structure alterations. Patch test score correlated positively with the number of PT1 expanded TCRs, reaching significance at thresholds 8, 16 and 32 but not at 4. Because all patients had alopecia, a presumed autoimmune disease, the immune response of the patients might differ from that of healthy individuals.

The CDR3, from cysteine to phenylalanine, totals 15 residues. Only CDR3 DNA remains: 45 bases, in frame from the first base. The germline V gene sets CDR1 to MGHRA and CDR2 to YSYEKL. Preparation of the library involved RACE. Sequencing was carried out with a NextSeq 500. Library preparation attached unique molecular identifiers to individual cDNA molecules for quantitative, reproducible TCR counting. For every blood RNA sample, sequencing covered both the TCR alpha and TCR beta chains. The study's processing was this. The median number of TCRs per sample was over 95,000, ranging from roughly 20,000 to 700,000. The Decombinator software suite was used to annotate V, J and CDR3 in the TCR reads. For the PS versus PT1 abundance plots, all samples were subsampled to the same number of TCRs (28,000). TCRs were defined as expanded if absent before sensitization and observed at least eight times at the 2-week time point. TCRdb reprocessing: public reads trimmed at Q25 with fastp, clones called with MiXCR, in-frame beta chains kept. Under each unique CDR3 protein, matching rows form one entry showing the most common genes and DNA. TCRdb, rather than the study authors, made the V and J calls. This sample lists approximately 77,000 distinct CDR3 sequences; roughly 7.1% were detected once. Less than 2% of the sample belongs to the ten largest clones.

This specimen's time point label, per the study, means: patch test 1, 2 weeks after DPC sensitization. The treatment or condition label on this specimen signifies: therapeutic diphenylcyclopropenone sensitization with weekly scalp DPC. At each patch-test visit, blood was drawn before the patch test was applied. Patients were eligible if aged 18 to 70, diagnosed with alopecia and judged suitable for DPC therapy, and pregnant patients were excluded. Total RNA was isolated from unfractionated whole blood collected in Tempus Blood RNA tubes. The clonotype comes from a young woman with alopecia areata. Some clones in this sample may be carry-over from other donors' samples. The sequence links TRBV4-1 to TRBJ2-7; TRBD1 is a weak D gene call, 6 bases matching. The sample here was whole blood, taken in connection with sensitization to the hapten diphenylcyclopropenone (DPC). The DNA sequence follows: TGCGCCACCAGCCAGGAAAGGACAGTGATTTACGAGCAGTACTTC. Translated, it gives CATSQERTVIYEQYF.